These 17 T cell receptor beta chains were sequenced from one sample in a study of T cells expressing NK-cell markers. One entry per CDR3 protein, without DNA, is what TCRdb gives after re-calling the 5' RACE reads. This table lists more than 400,000 distinct CDR3 sequences. Sequenced input: blood T cells: a sorted CD56 or NKG2C T cell subset, CD4+ or CD8+ T cells, or bulk PBMC T cells (not recorded which). Receptors originate from a woman between 18 and 75 years old in good health.

The V call is TRBV5-1, the J call TRBJ2-1. Per germline, CDR1 SGHRS and CDR2 YFSETQ. The CDR3 length is 16 residues. The CDR3 sequence is CASSLTVGVTYNEQFF.

The J gene is TRBJ2-1, the V gene TRBV4-2; as DNA is missing, the TRBD2 call by TCRdb cannot be tested. The CDR3 spans 13 residues. Germline V gene data show CDR1 as LGHNA and CDR2 as YNFKEQ. The CDR3 loop reads CASNQAGGHEQFF.

V usage is TRBV20-1 and J usage is TRBJ1-5. Germline V gene sequence: CDR1 DFQATT, CDR2 SNEGSKA (reference sequence). The CDR3 length is 13 residues. The CDR3: CSTNPLGNQPQHF.

V usage is TRBV6-2 or TRBV6-3 and J usage is TRBJ1-5; the D gene TCRdb calls, TRBD1, cannot be checked with no DNA. The CDR3 length is 15 residues. The germline CDR1 and CDR2 sequences are MNHEY and SVGEGT. The CDR3 reads CASSPDRDENQPQHF.

This chain's CDR3 is CASNSWAGGPPDTQYF. The rearrangement links TRBV27 to TRBJ2-3; TCRdb outputs TRBD2, but without DNA this stays unchecked. CDR1 and CDR2 from the germline V gene are MNHEY and SMNVEV (reference sequence). There are 16 residues in the CDR3.

The genes are TRBV7-2 and TRBJ2-7. The CDR3 extends over 14 amino acids. Looked up from germline, CDR1 is SGHTA and CDR2 is FQGNSA. CDR3 loop: CASSLGYSSYEQYF.

The CDR3 spells CATSRGGRETQYF. The gene calls are TRBV15 and TRBJ2-5. Germline V lookup: CDR1 LNHNV, CDR2 YYDKDF (reference sequence). The CDR3 spans 13 residues.

The chain carries TRBV5-4 and TRBJ1-1; TCRdb's assignment of TRBD1 cannot be checked, as there is no DNA. The CDR3 spans 17 residues. Per germline, CDR1 SGHNT and CDR2 YYREEE (reference sequence). The CDR3 sequence: CASSPLLKDRVGTEAFF.

V is TRBV20-1 and J is TRBJ1-2; absent DNA, TCRdb's TRBD1 call cannot be checked. The CDR3 covers 18 residues. CDR1 DFQATT and CDR2 SNEGSKA come from the germline V gene (reference sequence). Here the CDR3 reads CSATSTGAPPRGGDGYTF.

The chain links TRBV6-2 or TRBV6-3 to TRBJ2-5. CDR1 and CDR2 from the germline V gene are MNHEY and SVGEGT. The CDR3 loop spans 14 amino acids. CDR3: CASNYRPGSETQYF.

This chain connects TRBV19 to TRBJ2-1. CDR3 length equals 15 residues. The germline V gene has CDR1 LNHDA and CDR2 SQIVND (reference sequence). CDR3 in amino acids: CASSMAGSSYNEQFF.

The chain combines TRBV20-1 with TRBJ2-1; TCRdb returns TRBD2, unconfirmable since there is no DNA. Germline-derived CDR1 and CDR2 are DFQATT and SNEGSKA (reference sequence). The CDR3 is made up of 14 amino acids. The CDR3 protein is CSALHAGGGNEQFF.

The J gene is TRBJ1-2, the V gene TRBV12-3 or TRBV12-4; TCRdb outputs TRBD1, but without DNA this stays unchecked. The CDR3 is made up of 17 amino acids. The chain's CDR3 is CASTTSGGRGLVAGYTF.

V is TRBV2 and J is TRBJ2-7; the D call of TRBD1 rests on TCRdb alone, since no DNA is present to check it. The CDR3 is 13 amino acids. Germline V lookup: CDR1 SNHLY, CDR2 FYNNEI. The CDR3 here is CATQPGQGYEQYF.

The V call is TRBV7-8, the J call TRBJ1-1; TCRdb's D call, TRBD1, is unchecked because there is no DNA. Per the germline V gene, CDR1 is SGHVS and CDR2 is FQNEAQ. This CDR3 has 11 amino acids. The CDR3 loop is CASSPGAEAFF.

V gene TRBV7-2 combines with J gene TRBJ1-4. The CDR3 sequence is 13 residues long. The germline V gene has CDR1 SGHTA and CDR2 FQGNSA. The CDR3 spells CASSLVEGEKLFF.

The V and J genes are TRBV20-1 and TRBJ2-5; no DNA is available, so the TRBD1 call from TCRdb remains unchecked. The CDR3 runs 13 residues. Germline V lookup: CDR1 DFQATT, CDR2 SNEGSKA (reference sequence). The CDR3 loop is CSAMAGVLETQYF.